This T cell receptor beta chain was identified in a study of blood T cell repertoires in COVID-19. Study information: Sources were T cells, B-cell-depleted T cells, or PBMCs; the material itself was cDNA or gDNA.

This CDR3 spans 15 amino acids. Germline CDR1 and CDR2: MDHEN and SYDVKM. With V trimmed by 6 bases and J by 3 bases, 5 bases remained unmatched. Profiling relied on immunoSEQ multiplex PCR, and the TCRdb table lists in-frame clones only, not all of them. Here the sample spans some 490,000 clones, over 75% being singletons. The sequence came from a human donor in a cohort sampled during active COVID-19. V gene TRBV28 combines with J gene TRBJ1-2; 12 bases agree with TRBD1. The sequenced material came from peripheral blood. The CDR3 here is CASSPGTGGDYGYTF. The CDR3 DNA reads TGTGCCAGCAGCCCCGGGACAGGGGGCGACTATGGCTACACCTTC.